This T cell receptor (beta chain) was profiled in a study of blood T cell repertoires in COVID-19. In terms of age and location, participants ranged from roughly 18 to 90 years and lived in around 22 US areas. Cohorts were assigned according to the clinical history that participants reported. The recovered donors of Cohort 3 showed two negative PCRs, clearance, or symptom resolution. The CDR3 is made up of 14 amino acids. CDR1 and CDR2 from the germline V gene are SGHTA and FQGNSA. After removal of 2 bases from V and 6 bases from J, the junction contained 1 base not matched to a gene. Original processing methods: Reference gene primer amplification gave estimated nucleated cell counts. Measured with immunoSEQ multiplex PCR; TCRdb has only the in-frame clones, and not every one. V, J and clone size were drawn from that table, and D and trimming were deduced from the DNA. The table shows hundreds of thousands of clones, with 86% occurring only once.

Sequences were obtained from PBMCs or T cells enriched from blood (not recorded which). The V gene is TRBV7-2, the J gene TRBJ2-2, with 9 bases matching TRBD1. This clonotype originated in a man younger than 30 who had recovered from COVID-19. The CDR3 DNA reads TGTGCCAGCAGCTTAAGGACAGGGGCCGGGGAGCTGTTTTTT. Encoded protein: CASSLRTGAGELFF.